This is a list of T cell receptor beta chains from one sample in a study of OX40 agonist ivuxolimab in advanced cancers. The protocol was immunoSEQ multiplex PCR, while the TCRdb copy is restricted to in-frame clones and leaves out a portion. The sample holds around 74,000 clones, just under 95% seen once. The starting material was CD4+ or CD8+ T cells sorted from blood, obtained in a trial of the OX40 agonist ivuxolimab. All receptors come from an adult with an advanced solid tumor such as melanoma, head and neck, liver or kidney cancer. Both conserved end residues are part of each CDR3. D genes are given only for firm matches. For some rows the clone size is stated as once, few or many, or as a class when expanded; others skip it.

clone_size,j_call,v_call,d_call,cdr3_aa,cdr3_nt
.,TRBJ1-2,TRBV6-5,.,CASSYSGALGGYTF,TGTGCCAGCAGTTACTCAGGGGCATTGGGTGGCTACACCTTC
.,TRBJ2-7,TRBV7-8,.,CASSLAGWGYQTYEQYF,TGTGCCAGCAGCTTAGCAGGGTGGGGGTACCAGACCTACGAGCAGTACTTC
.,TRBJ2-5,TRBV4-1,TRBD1,CASSQWGPGQQQETQYF,TGCGCCAGCAGCCAATGGGGGCCGGGACAGCAACAAGAGACCCAGTACTTC
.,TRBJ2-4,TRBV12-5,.,CASGLSRWGANIQYF,TGTGCTAGTGGTTTGTCCCGGTGGGGGGCCAACATTCAGTACTTC
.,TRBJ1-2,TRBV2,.,CASSVGRNYGYTF,TGTGCCAGCAGTGTAGGACGGAACTATGGCTACACCTTC
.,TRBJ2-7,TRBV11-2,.,CASSPGTDYEQYF,TGTGCCAGCAGCCCCGGGACGGACTACGAGCAGTACTTC
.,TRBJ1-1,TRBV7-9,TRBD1,CASSSPDRAATEAFF,TGTGCCAGCAGCTCCCCGGACAGGGCGGCCACTGAAGCTTTCTTT
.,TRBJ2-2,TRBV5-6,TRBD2,CASSQNLAAGELFF,TGTGCCAGCAGCCAGAATCTAGCGGCCGGGGAGCTGTTTTTT
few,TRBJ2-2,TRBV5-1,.,CASSLEGGPNTGELFF,TGCGCCAGCAGCTTGGAGGGGGGGCCGAACACCGGGGAGCTGTTTTTT
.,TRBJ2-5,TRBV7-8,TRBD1,CASSSSGTGGVGLQETQYF,TGTGCCAGCAGCTCCTCCGGGACAGGGGGCGTAGGGTTACAAGAGACCCAGTACTTC
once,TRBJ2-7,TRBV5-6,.,CASSSPPYEQYF,TGTGCCAGCAGCTCTCCCCCCTACGAGCAGTACTTC
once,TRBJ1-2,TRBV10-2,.,CASRSRDDYGYTF,TGCGCCAGTAGAAGCAGGGATGACTATGGCTACACCTTC
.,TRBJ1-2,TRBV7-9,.,CASSLGGTGTFHGYTF,TGTGCCAGCAGCTTAGGGGGAACCGGGACATTCCATGGCTACACCTTC
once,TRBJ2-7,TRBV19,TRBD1,CASSIGTAYEQYF,TGTGCCAGTAGCATCGGGACAGCCTACGAGCAGTACTTC
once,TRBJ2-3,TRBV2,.,CAGRGGTDTQYF,TGTGCCGGGCGCGGTGGCACAGATACGCAGTATTTT
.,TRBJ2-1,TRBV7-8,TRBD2,CASSPPSGGSYNEQFF,TGTGCCAGCAGCCCCCCTAGCGGGGGTTCCTACAATGAGCAGTTCTTC
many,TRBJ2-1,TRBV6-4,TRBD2,CASSESGGANEQFF,TGTGCCAGCAGTGAAAGCGGGGGGGCCAATGAGCAGTTCTTC
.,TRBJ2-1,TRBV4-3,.,CASSQDPRDGEYNEQFF,TGCGCCAGCAGCCAAGATCCCAGGGACGGGGAGTACAATGAGCAGTTCTTC
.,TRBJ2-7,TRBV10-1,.,CASSEGLSSEQYF,TGCGCCAGCAGTGAAGGACTATCCTCCGAGCAGTACTTC
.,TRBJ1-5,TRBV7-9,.,CASSFSGSPADQPQHF,TGTGCCAGCAGCTTCTCCGGCAGCCCGGCAGATCAGCCCCAGCATTTT
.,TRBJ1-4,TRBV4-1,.,CASSPFGNEKLFF,TGCGCCAGCAGCCCATTCGGCAATGAAAAACTGTTTTTT
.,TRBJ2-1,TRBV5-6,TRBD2,CASSWGTSGGLDEQFF,TGTGCCAGCAGCTGGGGAACTAGCGGGGGGCTCGATGAGCAGTTCTTC
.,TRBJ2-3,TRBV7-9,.,CASSLRGLTDTQYF,TGTGCCAGCAGCTTACGAGGCCTGACAGATACGCAGTATTTT
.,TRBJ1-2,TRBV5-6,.,CASSLLRGLGIYGYTF,TGTGCCAGCAGCCTACTCCGGGGTCTAGGGATCTATGGCTACACCTTC
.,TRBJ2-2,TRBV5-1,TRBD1,CASSWDREGDTGELFF,TGCGCCAGCAGCTGGGACAGGGAAGGGGACACCGGGGAGCTGTTTTTT
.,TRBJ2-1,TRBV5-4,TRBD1,CASSPGQNLDEQFF,TGTGCCAGCAGCCCGGGACAGAATCTGGATGAGCAGTTCTTC
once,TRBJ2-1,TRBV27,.,CASSKPTREDNEQFF,TGTGCCAGCAGTAAACCGACTCGAGAGGACAATGAGCAGTTCTTC
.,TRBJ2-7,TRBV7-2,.,CASSLALVGTPYEQYF,TGTGCCAGCAGCTTAGCGTTGGTGGGGACCCCCTACGAGCAGTACTTC
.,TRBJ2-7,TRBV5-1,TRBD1,CASSLQGDYEQYF,TGCGCCAGCAGCTTACAGGGGGACTACGAGCAGTACTTC
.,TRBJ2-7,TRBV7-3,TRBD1,CASSLWGPGSQGVEQYF,TGTGCCAGCAGCTTATGGGGCCCGGGCAGCCAGGGGGTGGAGCAGTACTTC
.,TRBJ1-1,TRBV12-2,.,CASRAPSREVNTEAFF,TGTGCAAGTCGCGCGCCCTCCCGGGAAGTGAACACTGAAGCTTTCTTT
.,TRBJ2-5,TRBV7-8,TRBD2,CASSPGLLSQETQYF,TGTGCCAGCAGCCCGGGACTATTGAGCCAAGAGACCCAGTACTTC
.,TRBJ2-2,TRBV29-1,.,CSVLELDTGELFF,TGCAGCGTTCTAGAGTTGGACACCGGGGAGCTGTTTTTT
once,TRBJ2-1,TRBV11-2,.,CASSLGAGSNEQFF,TGTGCCAGCAGCTTAGGGGCAGGGAGTAATGAGCAGTTCTTC
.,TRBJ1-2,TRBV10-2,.,CASIPGANYGYTF,TGCGCCAGCATTCCAGGGGCTAACTATGGCTACACCTTC
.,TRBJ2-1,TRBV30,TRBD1,CAWSYVFQGDEQFF,TGTGCCTGGAGTTATGTTTTTCAGGGGGATGAGCAGTTCTTC
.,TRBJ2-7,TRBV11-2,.,CASSSGGTWEQYF,TGTGCCAGCAGCTCCGGGGGAACTTGGGAGCAGTACTTC
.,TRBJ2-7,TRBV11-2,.,CASSLPGDFYEQYF,TGTGCCAGCAGCTTGCCAGGAGATTTTTACGAGCAGTACTTC
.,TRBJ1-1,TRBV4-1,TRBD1,CASSHATGATEAFF,TGCGCCAGCAGCCACGCAACAGGGGCTACTGAAGCTTTCTTT
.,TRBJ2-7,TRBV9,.,CASSPPGGLYEQYF,TGTGCCAGCAGCCCCCCCGGGGGGCTCTACGAGCAGTACTTC
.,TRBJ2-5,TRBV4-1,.,CASSQDWETQYF,TGCGCCAGCAGCCAAGATTGGGAGACTCAGTACTTC
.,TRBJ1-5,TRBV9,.,CASSVGVGRPQHF,TGTGCCAGCAGCGTAGGAGTGGGCCGGCCCCAGCATTTT
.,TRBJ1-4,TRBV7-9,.,CATYGGPANEKLFF,TGTGCCACCTATGGTGGACCGGCTAATGAAAAACTGTTTTTT
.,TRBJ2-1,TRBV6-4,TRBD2,CASSDIAGGLDEQFF,TGTGCCAGCAGTGACATAGCGGGGGGGCTGGATGAGCAGTTCTTC
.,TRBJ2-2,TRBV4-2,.,CASSPDWRGAGELFF,TGTGCCAGCAGCCCGGACTGGCGGGGAGCCGGGGAGCTGTTTTTT